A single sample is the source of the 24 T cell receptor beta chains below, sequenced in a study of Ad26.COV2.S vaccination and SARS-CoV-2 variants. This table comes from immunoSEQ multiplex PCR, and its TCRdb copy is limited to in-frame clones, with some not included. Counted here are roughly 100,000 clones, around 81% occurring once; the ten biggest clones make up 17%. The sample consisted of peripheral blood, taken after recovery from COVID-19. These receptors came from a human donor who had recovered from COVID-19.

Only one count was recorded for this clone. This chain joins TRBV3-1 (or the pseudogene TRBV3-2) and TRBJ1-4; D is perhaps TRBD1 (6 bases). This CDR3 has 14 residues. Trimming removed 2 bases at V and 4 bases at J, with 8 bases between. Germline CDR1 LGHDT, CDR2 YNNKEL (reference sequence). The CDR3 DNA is TGTGCCAGCAGCCAAACAGGGTATAATGAAAAACTGTTTTTT. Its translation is CASSQTGYNEKLFF.

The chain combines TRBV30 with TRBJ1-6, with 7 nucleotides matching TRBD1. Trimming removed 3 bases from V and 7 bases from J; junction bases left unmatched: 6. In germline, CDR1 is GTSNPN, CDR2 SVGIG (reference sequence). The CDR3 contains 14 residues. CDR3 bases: TGTGCCTGGAGCTACGGGACAGCCAATTCACCCCTCCACTTT. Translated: CAWSYGTANSPLHF.

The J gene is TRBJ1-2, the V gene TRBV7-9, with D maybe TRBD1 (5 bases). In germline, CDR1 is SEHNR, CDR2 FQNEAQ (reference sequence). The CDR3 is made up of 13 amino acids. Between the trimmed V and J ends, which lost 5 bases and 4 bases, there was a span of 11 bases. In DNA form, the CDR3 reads TGTGCCAGCAGCCCTCGGGGGGGCTATGGCTACACCTTC. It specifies CASSPRGGYGYTF.

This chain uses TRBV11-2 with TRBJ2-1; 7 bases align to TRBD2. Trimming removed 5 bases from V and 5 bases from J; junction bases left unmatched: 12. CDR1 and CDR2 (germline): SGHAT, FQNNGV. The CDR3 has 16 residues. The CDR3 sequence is CASSRRGGGANNEQFF. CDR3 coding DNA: TGTGCCAGCAGCAGGAGGGGCGGGGGAGCTAACAATGAGCAGTTCTTC.

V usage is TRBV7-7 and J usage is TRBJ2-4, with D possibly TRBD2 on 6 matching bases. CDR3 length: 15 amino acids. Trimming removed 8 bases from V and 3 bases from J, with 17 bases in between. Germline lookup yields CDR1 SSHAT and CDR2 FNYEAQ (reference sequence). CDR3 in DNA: TGTGCCAGCGTGAGTAGGAGGGGTTTCAAAAACATTCAGTACTTC. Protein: CASVSRRGFKNIQYF.

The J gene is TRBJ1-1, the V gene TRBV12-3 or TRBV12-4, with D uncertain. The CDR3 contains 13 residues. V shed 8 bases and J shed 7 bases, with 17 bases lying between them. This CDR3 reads CASWSLGGYEAFF. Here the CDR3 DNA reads TGTGCCAGCTGGTCACTTGGAGGGTATGAAGCTTTCTTT.

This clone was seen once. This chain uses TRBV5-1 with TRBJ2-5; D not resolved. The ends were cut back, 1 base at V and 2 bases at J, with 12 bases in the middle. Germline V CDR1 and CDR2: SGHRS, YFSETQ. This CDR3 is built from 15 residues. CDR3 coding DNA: TGCGCCAGCAGCTTGCGGTGGCCAGGACAAGAGACCCAGTACTTC. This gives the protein CASSLRWPGQETQYF.

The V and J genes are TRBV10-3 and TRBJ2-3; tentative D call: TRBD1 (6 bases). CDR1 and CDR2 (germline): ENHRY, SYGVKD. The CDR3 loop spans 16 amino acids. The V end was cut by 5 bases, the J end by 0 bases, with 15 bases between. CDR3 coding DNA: TGTGCCATCAGTCGACAGGCTGCTTCTAGCACAGATACGCAGTATTTT. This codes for CAISRQAASSTDTQYF.

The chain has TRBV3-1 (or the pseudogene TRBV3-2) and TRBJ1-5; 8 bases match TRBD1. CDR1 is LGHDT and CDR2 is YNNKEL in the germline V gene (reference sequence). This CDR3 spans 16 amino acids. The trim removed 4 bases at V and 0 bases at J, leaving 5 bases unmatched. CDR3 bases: TGTGCCAGCAGCCTTGGGACAGGTTCTAGCAATCAGCCCCAGCATTTT. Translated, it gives CASSLGTGSSNQPQHF.

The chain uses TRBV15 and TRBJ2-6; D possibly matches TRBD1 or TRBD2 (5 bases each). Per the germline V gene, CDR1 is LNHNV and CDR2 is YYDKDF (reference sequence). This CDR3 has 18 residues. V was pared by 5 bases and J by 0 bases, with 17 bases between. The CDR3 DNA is TGTGCCACCAGCCCCGGGGCAACGGTCAACTCTGGGGCCAACGTCCTGACTTTC. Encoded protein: CATSPGATVNSGANVLTF.

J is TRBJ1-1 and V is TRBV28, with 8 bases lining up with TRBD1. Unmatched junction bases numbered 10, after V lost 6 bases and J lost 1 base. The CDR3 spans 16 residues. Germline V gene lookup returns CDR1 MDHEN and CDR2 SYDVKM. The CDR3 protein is CASRAGGPFWNTEAFF. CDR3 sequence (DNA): TGTGCCAGCAGGGCAGGGGGCCCTTTTTGGAACACTGAAGCTTTCTTT.

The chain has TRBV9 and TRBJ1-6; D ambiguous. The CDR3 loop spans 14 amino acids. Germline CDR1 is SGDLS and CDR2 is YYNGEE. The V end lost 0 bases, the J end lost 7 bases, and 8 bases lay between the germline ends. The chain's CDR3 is CASSVGQKNSPLHF. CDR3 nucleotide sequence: TGTGCCAGCAGCGTAGGGCAGAAGAATTCACCCCTCCACTTT.

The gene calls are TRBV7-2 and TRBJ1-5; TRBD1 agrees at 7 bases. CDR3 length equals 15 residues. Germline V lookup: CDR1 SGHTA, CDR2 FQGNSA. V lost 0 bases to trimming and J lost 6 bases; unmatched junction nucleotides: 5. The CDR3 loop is CASSLAGGPSQPQHF. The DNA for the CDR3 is TGTGCCAGCAGCTTAGCAGGGGGCCCCTCTCAGCCCCAGCATTTT.

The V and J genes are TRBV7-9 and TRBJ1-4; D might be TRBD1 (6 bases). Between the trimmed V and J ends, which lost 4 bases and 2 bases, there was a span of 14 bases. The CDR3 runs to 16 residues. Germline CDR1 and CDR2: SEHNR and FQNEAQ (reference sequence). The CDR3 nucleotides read TGTGCCAGCAGCTATCGAGGGGGTCGGACTAATGAAAAACTGTTTTTT. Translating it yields CASSYRGGRTNEKLFF.

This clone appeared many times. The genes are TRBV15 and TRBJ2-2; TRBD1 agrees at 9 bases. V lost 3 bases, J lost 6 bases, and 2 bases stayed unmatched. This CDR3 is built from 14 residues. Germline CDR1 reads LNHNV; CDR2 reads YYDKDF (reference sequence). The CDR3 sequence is CATSRDRGSGELFF. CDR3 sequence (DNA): TGTGCCACCAGCAGGGACAGGGGCTCCGGGGAGCTGTTTTTT.

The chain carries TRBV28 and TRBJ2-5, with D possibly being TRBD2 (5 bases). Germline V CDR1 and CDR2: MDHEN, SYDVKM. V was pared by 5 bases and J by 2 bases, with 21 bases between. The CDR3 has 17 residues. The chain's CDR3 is CASSPRYVQRDQETQYF. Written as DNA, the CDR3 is TGTGCCAGCAGTCCCCGTTACGTACAGAGGGATCAAGAGACCCAGTACTTC.

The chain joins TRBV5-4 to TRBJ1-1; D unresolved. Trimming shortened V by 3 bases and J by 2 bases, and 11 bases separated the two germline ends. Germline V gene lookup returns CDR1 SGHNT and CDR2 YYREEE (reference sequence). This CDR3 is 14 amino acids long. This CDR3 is CASSSTIVNTEAFF. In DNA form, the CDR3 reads TGTGCCAGCAGCTCAACGATTGTTAACACTGAAGCTTTCTTT.

CDR3 in amino acids: CASGPPSDNEQFF. Written as DNA, the CDR3 is TGTGCTAGTGGTCCCCCATCGGACAATGAGCAGTTCTTC. The chain has TRBV12-5 and TRBJ2-1; D gene ambiguous. The CDR3 sequence is 13 residues long. Trimming left V 5 bases short and J 5 bases short, with 10 bases between. Germline CDR1 reads LGHNT; CDR2 reads FRNRAP.

This CDR3 is CASSLVARFSGNTIYF. The CDR3 region has the DNA TGTGCCAGCAGCTTAGTTGCTCGATTCTCTGGAAACACCATATATTTT. V and J are TRBV7-2 and TRBJ1-3; D is unresolved. CDR3 length: 16 amino acids. Germline CDR1 is SGHTA and CDR2 is FQGNSA. The V end was cut by 1 base, the J end by 0 bases, with 10 bases between.

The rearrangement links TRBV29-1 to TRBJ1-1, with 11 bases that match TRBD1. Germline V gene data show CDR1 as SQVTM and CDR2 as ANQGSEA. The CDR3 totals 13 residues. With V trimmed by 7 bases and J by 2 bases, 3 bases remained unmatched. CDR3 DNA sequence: TGCAGCGCTGGGACAGGGGGAAACACTGAAGCTTTCTTT. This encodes CSAGTGGNTEAFF.

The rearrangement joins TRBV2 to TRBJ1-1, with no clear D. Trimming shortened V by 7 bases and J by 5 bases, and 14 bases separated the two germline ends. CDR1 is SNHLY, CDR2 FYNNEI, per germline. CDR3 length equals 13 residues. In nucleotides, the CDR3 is TGTGCCAGCACCACTTCCTCGGGGACTGAAGCTTTCTTT. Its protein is CASTTSSGTEAFF.

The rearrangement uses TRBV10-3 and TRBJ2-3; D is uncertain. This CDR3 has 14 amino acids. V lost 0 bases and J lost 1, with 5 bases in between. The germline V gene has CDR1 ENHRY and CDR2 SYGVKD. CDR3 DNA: TGTGCCATCAGTGAGTCTGGGGGCACAGATACGCAGTATTTT. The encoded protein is CAISESGGTDTQYF.

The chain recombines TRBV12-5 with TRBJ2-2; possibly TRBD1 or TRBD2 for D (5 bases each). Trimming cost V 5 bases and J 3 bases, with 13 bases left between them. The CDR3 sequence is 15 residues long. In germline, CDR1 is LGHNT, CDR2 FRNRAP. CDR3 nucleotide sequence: TGTGCTAGTGGTCTCGGGACGACCTACACCGGGGAGCTGTTTTTT. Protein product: CASGLGTTYTGELFF.

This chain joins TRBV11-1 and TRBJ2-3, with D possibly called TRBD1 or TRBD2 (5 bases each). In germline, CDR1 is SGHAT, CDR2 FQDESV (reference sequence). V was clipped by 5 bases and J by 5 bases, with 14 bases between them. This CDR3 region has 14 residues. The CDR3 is CASSRDEKKDTQYF. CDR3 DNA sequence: TGTGCCAGCAGCCGGGACGAAAAAAAAGATACGCAGTATTTT.